The present T cell receptor beta chain was sequenced within a study of blood T cell repertoires in COVID-19 (TCRdb year 2020). Some background on the complete study: Collaborator samples came from the United States, Italy and Spain and covered acute and convalescent phases of COVID-19. The samples were drawn from the first 160 participants of the ongoing ImmuneRACE study and from over a thousand subjects provided by 6 global collaborators. The prospective study material was composed of cDNA or gDNA derived from T cells, B-cell-depleted T cells, or PBMCs. Subjects who had been exposed to COVID-19, were actively infected with it, or had recovered from it provided the deeply sampled blood TCRbeta repertoires that made up the dataset. The sample metadata nearly always contained a de-identified subject ID, COVID-19 status, age in years and sex. The repertoires were released in a freely available public database intended as a resource for research on the immune response to SARS-CoV-2. Where available, HLA class I and class II types were obtained from metadata supplied by the sample provider rather than from assay-based typing. What the work shows at the level of the full study, not this receptor alone: Clinical and demographic metadata were provided uncurated, with the amount varying by source and participant.

The collaborating institutions used their own protocols to collect whole blood in K2EDTA tubes. For TCRbeta analysis, collaborators shipped samples in one of three forms: frozen whole blood, isolated PBMCs, or DNA extracted from either of those sample types. On this clone: Its recognized antigen is unknown. There are no base qualities to consult, and no much larger clone falls within one base.

The immunoSEQ Assay, a bias-controlled multiplex PCR, was used to amplify TCRbeta CDR3 regions from genomic DNA. From the authors' description of their analysis: The number of nucleated cells in each sample was estimated from the amplification of reference gene primers within the assay. To quantify the absolute abundance of each unique TCRbeta CDR3 rearrangement, sequence reads were collapsed and filtered. For each sample, productive Simpson clonality was calculated by taking the square root of Simpson's diversity index across productive rearrangements. The clones in this table, taken by TCRdb from immuneACCESS, are in-frame only. Not every clone is retained; where verified, under half of the shortfall comes from an unresolved V gene, and the cause of the rest is unknown. V and J calls plus clone size are reproduced from that table; the DNA served to infer D and trimming. Here the sample has approximately 76,000 clones; 87% occur a single time. Around 7.9% of the sample rests with the top ten.

The CDR1 and CDR2 encoded by the germline V gene are SGHRS and YFSETQ. The CDR3 spans 17 residues, from the cysteine through the phenylalanine. This entry keeps only the CDR3 DNA: 51 bases, framed from base 1. Compared with germline, V lacks 3 bases and J lacks 5 bases; bases without a gene match: 11. Sequenced: peripheral blood. This TCR was sampled from a man younger than 45 with acute or convalescent COVID-19. The rearranged chain carries TRBV5-1 and TRBJ2-7; 13 central nucleotides agree with TRBD2. DNA sequence: TGCGCCAGCAGCTCAGGACTAGCGGGAGTCGCACCCCACGAGCAGTACTTC. It encodes CASSSGLAGVAPHEQYF.